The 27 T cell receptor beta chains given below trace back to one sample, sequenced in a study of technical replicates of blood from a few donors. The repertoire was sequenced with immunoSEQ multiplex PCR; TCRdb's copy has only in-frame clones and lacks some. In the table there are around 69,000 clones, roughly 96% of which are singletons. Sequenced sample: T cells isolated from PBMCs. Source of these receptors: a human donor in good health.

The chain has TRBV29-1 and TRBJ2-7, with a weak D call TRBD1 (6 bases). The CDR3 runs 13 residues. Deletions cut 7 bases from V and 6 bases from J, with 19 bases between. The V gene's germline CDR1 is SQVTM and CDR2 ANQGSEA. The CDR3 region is CSGRIQGLGEQYF. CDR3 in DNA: TGCAGCGGTCGGATCCAGGGGCTGGGCGAGCAGTACTTC.

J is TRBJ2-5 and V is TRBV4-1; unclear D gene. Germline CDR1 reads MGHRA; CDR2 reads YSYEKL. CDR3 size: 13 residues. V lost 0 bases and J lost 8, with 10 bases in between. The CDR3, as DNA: TGCGCCAGCAGCCAAGATGGAGAAGCTACCCAGTACTTC. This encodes CASSQDGEATQYF.

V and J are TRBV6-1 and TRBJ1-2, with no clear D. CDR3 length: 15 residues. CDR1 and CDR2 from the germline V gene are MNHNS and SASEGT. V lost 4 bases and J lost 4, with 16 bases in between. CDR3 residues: CASSGRNKTPYGYTF. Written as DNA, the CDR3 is TGTGCCAGCAGTGGGAGAAACAAAACACCCTATGGCTACACCTTC.

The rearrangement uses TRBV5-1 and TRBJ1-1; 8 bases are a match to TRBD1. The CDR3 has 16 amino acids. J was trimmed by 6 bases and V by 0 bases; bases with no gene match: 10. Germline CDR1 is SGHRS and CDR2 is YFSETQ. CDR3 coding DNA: TGCGCCAGCAGCTTGGCAACTGGACAGGGATTGCCTGAAGCTTTCTTT. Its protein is CASSLATGQGLPEAFF.

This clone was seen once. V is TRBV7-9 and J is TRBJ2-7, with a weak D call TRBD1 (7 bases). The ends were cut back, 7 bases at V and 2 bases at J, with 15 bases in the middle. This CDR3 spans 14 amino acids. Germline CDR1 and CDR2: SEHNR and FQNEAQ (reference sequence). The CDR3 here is CASNSGGITYEQYF. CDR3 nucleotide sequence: TGTGCCAGCAATTCAGGGGGGATAACCTACGAGCAGTACTTC.

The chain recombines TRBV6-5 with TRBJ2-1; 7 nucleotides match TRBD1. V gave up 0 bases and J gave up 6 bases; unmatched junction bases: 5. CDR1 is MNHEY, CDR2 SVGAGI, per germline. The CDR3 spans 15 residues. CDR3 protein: CASSYSYTGVNEQFF. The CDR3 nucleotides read TGTGCCAGCAGTTACTCGTATACAGGGGTCAATGAGCAGTTCTTC.

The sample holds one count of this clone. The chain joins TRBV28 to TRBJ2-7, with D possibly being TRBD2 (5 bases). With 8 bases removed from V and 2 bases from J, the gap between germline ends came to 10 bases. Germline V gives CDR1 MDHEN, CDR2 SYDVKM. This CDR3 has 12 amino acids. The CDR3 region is CASGGVTYEQYF. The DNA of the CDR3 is TGTGCCAGCGGAGGAGTCACCTACGAGCAGTACTTC.

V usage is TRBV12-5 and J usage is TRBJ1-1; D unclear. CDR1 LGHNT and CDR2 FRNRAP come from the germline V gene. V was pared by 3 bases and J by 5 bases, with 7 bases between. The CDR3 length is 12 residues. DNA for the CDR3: TGTGCTAGTGGTTTAGCACAGACTGAAGCTTTCTTT. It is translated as CASGLAQTEAFF.

This CDR3 is CASSVLTGRGANVLTF. In DNA, the CDR3 is TGTGCCAGCAGCGTCTTGACAGGAAGAGGGGCCAACGTCCTGACTTTC. The V call is TRBV9, the J call TRBJ2-6; perhaps TRBD1 as D (6 bases). This CDR3 contains 16 residues. V was pared by 2 bases and J by 4 bases, with 13 bases between. CDR1 and CDR2 from the germline V gene are SGDLS and YYNGEE.

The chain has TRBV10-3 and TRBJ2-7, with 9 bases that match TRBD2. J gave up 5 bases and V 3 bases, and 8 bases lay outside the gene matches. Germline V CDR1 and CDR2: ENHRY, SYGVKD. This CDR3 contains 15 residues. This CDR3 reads CAISDVAGGLNEQYF. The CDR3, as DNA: TGTGCCATCAGTGATGTGGCGGGGGGGCTAAACGAGCAGTACTTC.

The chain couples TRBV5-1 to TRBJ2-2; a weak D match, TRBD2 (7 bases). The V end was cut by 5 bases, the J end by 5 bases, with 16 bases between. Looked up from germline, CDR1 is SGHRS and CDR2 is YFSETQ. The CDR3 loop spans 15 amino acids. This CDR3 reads CASRASGGGTGELFF. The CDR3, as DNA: TGCGCCAGCAGGGCTAGCGGAGGGGGGACCGGGGAGCTGTTTTTT.

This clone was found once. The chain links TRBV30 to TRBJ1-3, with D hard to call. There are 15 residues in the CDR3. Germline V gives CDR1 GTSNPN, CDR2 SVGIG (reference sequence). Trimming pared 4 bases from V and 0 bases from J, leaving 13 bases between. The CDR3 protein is CAWTVGTVSGNTIYF. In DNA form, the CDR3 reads TGTGCCTGGACAGTCGGTACAGTCTCTGGAAACACCATATATTTT. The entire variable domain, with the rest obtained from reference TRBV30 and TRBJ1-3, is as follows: SQTIHQWPATLVQPVGSPLSLECTVEGTSNPNLYWYRQAAGRGLQLLFYSVGIGQISSEVPQNLSASRPQDRQFILSSKKLLLSDSGFYLCAWTVGTVSGNTIYFGEGSWLTVV.

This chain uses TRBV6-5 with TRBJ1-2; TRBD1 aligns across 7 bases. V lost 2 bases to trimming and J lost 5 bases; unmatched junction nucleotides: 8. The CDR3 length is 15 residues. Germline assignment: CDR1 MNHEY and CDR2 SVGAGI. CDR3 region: CASSYVKTGSYGYTF. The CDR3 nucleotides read TGTGCCAGCAGTTACGTTAAGACAGGGAGTTATGGCTACACCTTC.

DNA for the CDR3: TGTGCCACCAGCAGAGCAGGGGCTGGGGGCTATGGCTACACCTTC. Its protein product is CATSRAGAGGYGYTF. V gene TRBV15 combines with J gene TRBJ1-2; the D gene is possibly TRBD1 (6 bases). Between the trimmed V and J ends, which lost 1 base and 4 bases, there was a span of 13 bases. Germline V CDR1 and CDR2: LNHNV, YYDKDF (reference sequence). The CDR3 length is 15 residues.

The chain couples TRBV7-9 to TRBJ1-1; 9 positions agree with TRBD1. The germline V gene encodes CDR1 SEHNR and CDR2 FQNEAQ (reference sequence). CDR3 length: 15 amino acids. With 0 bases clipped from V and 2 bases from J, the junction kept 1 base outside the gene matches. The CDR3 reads CASSLATGGNTEAFF. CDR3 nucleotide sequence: TGTGCCAGCAGCTTAGCAACAGGGGGCAACACTGAAGCTTTCTTT.

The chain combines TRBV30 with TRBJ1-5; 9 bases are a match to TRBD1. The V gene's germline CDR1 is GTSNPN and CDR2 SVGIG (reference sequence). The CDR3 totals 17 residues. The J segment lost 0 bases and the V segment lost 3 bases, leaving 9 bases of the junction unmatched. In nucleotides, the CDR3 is TGTGCCTGGAGCCCGGGACAGGGTCCTTATAGCAATCAGCCCCAGCATTTT. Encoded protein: CAWSPGQGPYSNQPQHF.

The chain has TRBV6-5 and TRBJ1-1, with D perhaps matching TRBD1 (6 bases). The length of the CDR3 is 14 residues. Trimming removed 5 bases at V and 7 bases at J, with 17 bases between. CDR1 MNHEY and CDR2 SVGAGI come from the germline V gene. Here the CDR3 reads CASSHSEDRIEAFF. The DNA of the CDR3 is TGTGCCAGCAGTCATTCGGAAGACAGGATTGAAGCTTTCTTT.

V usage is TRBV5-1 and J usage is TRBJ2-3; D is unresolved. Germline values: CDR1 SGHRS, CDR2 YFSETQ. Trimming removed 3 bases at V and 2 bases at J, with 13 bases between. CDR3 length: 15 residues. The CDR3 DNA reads TGCGCCAGCAGCTGGCCCCGAGGCGACACAGATACGCAGTATTTT. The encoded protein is CASSWPRGDTDTQYF.

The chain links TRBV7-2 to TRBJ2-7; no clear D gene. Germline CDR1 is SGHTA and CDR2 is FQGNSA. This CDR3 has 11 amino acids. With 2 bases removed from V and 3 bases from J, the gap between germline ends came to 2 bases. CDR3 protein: CASSLYYEQYF. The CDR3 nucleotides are TGTGCCAGCAGCTTATACTACGAGCAGTACTTC.

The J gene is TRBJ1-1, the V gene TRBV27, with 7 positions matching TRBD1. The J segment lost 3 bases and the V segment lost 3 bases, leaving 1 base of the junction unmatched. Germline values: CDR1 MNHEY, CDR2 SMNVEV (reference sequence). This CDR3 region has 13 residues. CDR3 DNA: TGTGCCAGCAGTTTGGGACAGTACACTGAAGCTTTCTTT. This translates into CASSLGQYTEAFF.

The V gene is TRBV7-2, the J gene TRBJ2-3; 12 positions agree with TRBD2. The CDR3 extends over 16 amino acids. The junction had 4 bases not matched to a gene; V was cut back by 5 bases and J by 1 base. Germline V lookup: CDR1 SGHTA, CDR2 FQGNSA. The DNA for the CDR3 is TGTGCCAGCAGCCTTACTAGCGGGGGGCGCACAGATACGCAGTATTTT. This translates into CASSLTSGGRTDTQYF.

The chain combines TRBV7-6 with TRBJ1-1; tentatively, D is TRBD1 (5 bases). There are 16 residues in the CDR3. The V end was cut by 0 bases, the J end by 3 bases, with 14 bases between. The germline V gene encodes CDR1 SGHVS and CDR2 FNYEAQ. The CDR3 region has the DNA TGTGCCAGCAGCTTAGCTATCGGACACCTTGACACTGAAGCTTTCTTT. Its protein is CASSLAIGHLDTEAFF.

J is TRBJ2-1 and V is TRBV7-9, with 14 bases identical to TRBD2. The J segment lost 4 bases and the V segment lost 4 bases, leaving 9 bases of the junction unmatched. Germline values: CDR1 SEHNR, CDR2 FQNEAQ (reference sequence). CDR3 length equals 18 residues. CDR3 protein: CASSSTSGGARGYNEQFF. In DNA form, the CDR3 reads TGTGCCAGCAGCTCGACTAGCGGGGGGGCCCGGGGTTACAATGAGCAGTTCTTC.

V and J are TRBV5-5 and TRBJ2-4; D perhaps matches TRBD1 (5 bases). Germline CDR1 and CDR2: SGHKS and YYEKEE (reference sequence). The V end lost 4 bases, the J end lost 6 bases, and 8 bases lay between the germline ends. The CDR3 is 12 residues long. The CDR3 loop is CASSRTRNIQYF. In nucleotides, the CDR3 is TGTGCCAGCAGCCGGACACGAAACATTCAGTACTTC.

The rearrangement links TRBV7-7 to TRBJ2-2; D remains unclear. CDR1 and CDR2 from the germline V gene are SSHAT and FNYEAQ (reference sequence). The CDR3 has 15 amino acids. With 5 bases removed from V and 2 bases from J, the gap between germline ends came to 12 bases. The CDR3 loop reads CASSRGAVNTGELFF. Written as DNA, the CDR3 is TGTGCCAGCAGCAGAGGAGCTGTAAACACCGGGGAGCTGTTTTTT.

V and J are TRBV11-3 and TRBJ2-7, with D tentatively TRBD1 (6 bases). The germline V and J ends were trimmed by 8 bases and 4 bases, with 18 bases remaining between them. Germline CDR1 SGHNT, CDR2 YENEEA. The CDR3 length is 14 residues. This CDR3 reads CASSSDWGQYEQYF. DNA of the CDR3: TGTGCCAGCTCCTCGGACTGGGGGCAGTACGAGCAGTACTTC.

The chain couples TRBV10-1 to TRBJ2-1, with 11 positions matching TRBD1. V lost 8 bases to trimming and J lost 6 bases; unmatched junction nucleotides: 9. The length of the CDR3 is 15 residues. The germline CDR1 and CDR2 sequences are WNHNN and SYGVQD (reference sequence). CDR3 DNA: TGCGCCAGCGGGACAGGGGGGACAGGGGTCAATGAGCAGTTCTTC. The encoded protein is CASGTGGTGVNEQFF.